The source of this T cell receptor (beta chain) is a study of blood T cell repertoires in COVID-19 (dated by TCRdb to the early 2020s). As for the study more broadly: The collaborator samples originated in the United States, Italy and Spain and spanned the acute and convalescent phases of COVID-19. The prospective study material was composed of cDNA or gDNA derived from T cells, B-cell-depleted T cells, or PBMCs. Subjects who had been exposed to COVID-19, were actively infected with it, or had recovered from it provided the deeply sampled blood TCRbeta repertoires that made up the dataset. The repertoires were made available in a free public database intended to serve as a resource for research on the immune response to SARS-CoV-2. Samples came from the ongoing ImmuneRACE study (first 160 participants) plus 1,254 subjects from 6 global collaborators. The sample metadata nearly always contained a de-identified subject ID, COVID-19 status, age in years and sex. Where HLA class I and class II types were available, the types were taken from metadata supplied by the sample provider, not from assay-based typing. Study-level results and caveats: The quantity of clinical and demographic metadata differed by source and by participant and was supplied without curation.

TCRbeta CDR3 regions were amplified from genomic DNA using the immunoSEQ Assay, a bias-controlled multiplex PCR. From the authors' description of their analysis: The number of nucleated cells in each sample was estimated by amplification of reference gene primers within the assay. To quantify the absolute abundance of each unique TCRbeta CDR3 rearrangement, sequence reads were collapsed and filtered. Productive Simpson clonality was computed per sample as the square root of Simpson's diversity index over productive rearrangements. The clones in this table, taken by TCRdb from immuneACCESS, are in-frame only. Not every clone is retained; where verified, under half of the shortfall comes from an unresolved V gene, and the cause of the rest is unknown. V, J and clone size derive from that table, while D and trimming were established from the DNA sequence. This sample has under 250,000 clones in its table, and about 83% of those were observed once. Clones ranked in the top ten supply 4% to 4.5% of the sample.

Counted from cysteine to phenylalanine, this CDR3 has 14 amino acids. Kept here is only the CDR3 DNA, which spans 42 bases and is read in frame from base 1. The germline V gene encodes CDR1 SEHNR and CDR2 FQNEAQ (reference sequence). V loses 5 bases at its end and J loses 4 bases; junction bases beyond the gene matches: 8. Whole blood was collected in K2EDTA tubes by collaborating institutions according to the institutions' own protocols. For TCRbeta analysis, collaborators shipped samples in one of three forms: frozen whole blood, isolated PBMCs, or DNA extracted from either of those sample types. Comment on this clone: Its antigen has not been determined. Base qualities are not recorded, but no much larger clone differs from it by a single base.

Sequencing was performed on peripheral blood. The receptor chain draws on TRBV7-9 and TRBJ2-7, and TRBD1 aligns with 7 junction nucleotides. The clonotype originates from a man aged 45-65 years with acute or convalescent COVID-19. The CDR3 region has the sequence CASSTGTDKYEQYF. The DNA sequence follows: TGTGCCAGCAGCACCGGGACAGATAAGTACGAGCAGTACTTC.